This T cell receptor (beta chain) is drawn from a study of blood T cell repertoires in COVID-19. Study-wide background: The cDNA or gDNA used as material had been derived from T cells, B-cell-depleted T cells, or PBMCs.

Trimming removed 3 bases from V and 6 bases from J, with 21 bases in between. CDR1 and CDR2 from the germline V gene are KGHSH and LQKENI. The CDR3 consists of 17 residues. Seattle patient enrollment occurred during active infection, with longitudinal follow-up thereafter. Produced via immunoSEQ multiplex PCR; TCRdb's table is partial and in-frame only. The sample records approximately 100,000 clones, roughly 90% being singletons. This clone was seen once. The sample comprised peripheral blood. The V gene is TRBV18, the J gene TRBJ1-3; D may be TRBD1 (6 bases). The clonotype originates from a human donor with COVID-19, enrolled during active disease. The donor label of this sample is uncertain. CDR3 sequence (DNA): TGTGCCAGCTCACCGCGCTGGGGACATAGGGACGCAAACACCATATATTTT. This codes for CASSPRWGHRDANTIYF.